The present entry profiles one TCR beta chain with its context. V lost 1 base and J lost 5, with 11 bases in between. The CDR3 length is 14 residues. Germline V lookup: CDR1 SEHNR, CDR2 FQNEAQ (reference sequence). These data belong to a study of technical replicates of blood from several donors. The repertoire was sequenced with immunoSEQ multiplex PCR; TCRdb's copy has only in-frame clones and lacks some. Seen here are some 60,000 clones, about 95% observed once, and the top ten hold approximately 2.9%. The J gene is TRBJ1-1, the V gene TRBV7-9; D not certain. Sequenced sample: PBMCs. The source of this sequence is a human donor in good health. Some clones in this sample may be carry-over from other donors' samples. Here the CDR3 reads CASSLVRTMTEAFF. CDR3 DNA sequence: TGTGCCAGCAGCTTAGTACGGACTATGACTGAAGCTTTCTTT.